This TCR beta chain was retrieved from a study of T cell responses to AZD1222 COVID-19 vaccine. This clone was seen more than once but under ten times. The antigen is undetermined. Assay used: immunoSEQ multiplex PCR; TCRdb lists only in-frame clones, some missing. The top ten clones hold over 12% of a sample with under 70,000 clones, 76% of them seen once. Study-level points and caveats: CD4 TCRs covered the whole spike, strongest at regions 160-218 and 743-854.

Germline-derived CDR1 and CDR2 are MGHRA and YSYEKL. This CDR3 contains 15 residues. V was trimmed by 0 bases and J by 6 bases, leaving 11 bases between them. The clonotype comes from an adult in good health. The input for sequencing was peripheral blood, taken on day 0 of AZD1222 vaccination. V gene TRBV4-1 combines with J gene TRBJ1-4; D is uncertain. CDR3: CASSQDRTGYEKLFF. For the CDR3, the DNA is TGCGCCAGCAGCCAAGACCGGACCGGGTATGAAAAACTGTTTTTT.